The 28 T cell receptor beta chains given below trace back to one sample, sequenced in a study of radiation and T cells in renal cell carcinoma. Time point meaning: blood 2 weeks post-SBRT. Treatment indicated: 15 Gy SBRT to primary tumor, nephrectomy 4 weeks later. Data came from immunoSEQ multiplex PCR; TCRdb stores just in-frame clones and leaves some out. The top ten hold 22% of the sample, which has just under 80,000 clones, around 85% seen once. Source: blood, taken from a patient whose treatment included radiotherapy and nephrectomy. Receptors originate from a woman aged 45-60 years with renal cell carcinoma.

J is TRBJ2-5 and V is TRBV2, with D perhaps being TRBD1 or TRBD2 (6 bases each). CDR1 is SNHLY and CDR2 is FYNNEI in the germline V gene. Trimming took off 9 bases at V and 3 bases at J, with 11 bases between the two ends. The CDR3 is 12 amino acids. The CDR3 coding sequence is TGTGCCAGGGGGGGCTCGGAAGAGACCCAGTACTTC. Its translation is CARGGSEETQYF.

The chain is built from TRBV7-8 and TRBJ2-5, with TRBD2 matching 8 bases. J lost 5 bases, V lost 5 bases, and 4 bases had no gene match. Per the germline V gene, CDR1 is SGHVS and CDR2 is FQNEAQ. The CDR3 is 13 amino acids. The CDR3 loop is CASSAGRAETQYF. The CDR3 nucleotides read TGTGCCAGCAGCGCCGGGAGGGCGGAGACCCAGTACTTC.

This clone was counted between two and nine times. The V call is TRBV6-6, the J call TRBJ2-1, with D perhaps TRBD1 (5 bases). This CDR3 contains 13 residues. Germline V gives CDR1 MNHNY, CDR2 SVGAGI (reference sequence). Deletions cut 6 bases from V and 1 base from J, with 7 bases between. The CDR3 loop is CASRGASYNEQFF. The CDR3 DNA follows: TGTGCCAGCAGAGGGGCGTCCTACAATGAGCAGTTCTTC.

The sample holds one count of this clone. J is TRBJ2-3 and V is TRBV4-3; tentatively, D is TRBD2 (5 bases). The germline CDR1 and CDR2 sequences are LGHNA and YSLEER. V was cut by 0 bases and J by 2 bases, with 15 bases left in between. CDR3 length equals 17 residues. CDR3 amino acids: CASSQEPESGDTDTQYF. For the CDR3, the DNA is TGCGCCAGCAGCCAAGAACCTGAAAGCGGTGACACAGATACGCAGTATTTT.

V gene TRBV25-1 combines with J gene TRBJ1-6; no clear D. CDR1 and CDR2 (germline): MGHDK, SYGVNS. This CDR3 region has 14 residues. The ends were cut back, 6 bases at V and 8 bases at J, with 14 bases in the middle. DNA of the CDR3: TGTGCCAGCAGGAGGACTGTCGGGTATTCACCCCTCCACTTT. This gives the protein CASRRTVGYSPLHF.

The rearrangement uses TRBV7-2 and TRBJ2-3, with 10 nucleotides matching TRBD1. The germline CDR1 and CDR2 sequences are SGHTA and FQGNSA. There are 15 residues in the CDR3. Trimming at V came to 5 bases and at J to 4 bases, leaving 6 bases not matched to a gene. This CDR3 is CASSLHGQGADTQYF. The CDR3 bases are TGTGCCAGCAGCCTCCACGGACAGGGGGCAGATACGCAGTATTTT.

The CDR3 sequence: CASSLSGLTNNEQFF. For the CDR3, the DNA is TGTGCCAGCAGCCTCTCGGGACTAACAAACAATGAGCAGTTCTTC. The chain has TRBV7-2 and TRBJ2-1; 7 nucleotides match TRBD2. Trimming cost V 5 bases and J 5 bases; bases outside gene matches: 9. Germline loops: CDR1 SGHTA, CDR2 FQGNSA. The CDR3 length is 15 residues.

The rearrangement joins TRBV30 to TRBJ1-2, with 7 positions matching TRBD1. Per germline, CDR1 GTSNPN and CDR2 SVGIG (reference sequence). J gave up 4 bases and V 0 bases, and 2 bases lay outside the gene matches. This CDR3 comprises 13 residues. The CDR3 DNA follows: TGTGCCTGGAGTGTACAGGGGAGCTATGGCTACACCTTC. Its translation is CAWSVQGSYGYTF.

This chain uses TRBV9 with TRBJ2-7; TRBD2 matches at 13 bases. The CDR3 extends over 16 amino acids. The V segment lost 3 bases and the J segment 6 bases; nucleotides outside the gene matches: 9. Germline V gene sequence: CDR1 SGDLS, CDR2 YYNGEE. The DNA for the CDR3 is TGTGCCAGCAGCGCAACACTAGCGGGGGGGCTAGGCGAGCAGTACTTC. Translating gives CASSATLAGGLGEQYF.

The chain links TRBV19 to TRBJ2-5; D is ambiguous. Germline V gene sequence: CDR1 LNHDA, CDR2 SQIVND (reference sequence). The CDR3 is 15 amino acids. Trimming pared 1 base from V and 1 base from J, leaving 10 bases between. CDR3 residues: CASSIVGRTQETQYF. Written as DNA, the CDR3 is TGTGCCAGTAGTATAGTCGGGCGGACCCAAGAGACCCAGTACTTC.

In its sample, this clone was seen once. This rearrangement joins TRBV6-1 to TRBJ1-2, with TRBD1 matching 12 bases. CDR1 is MNHNS, CDR2 SASEGT, per germline. The CDR3 loop spans 13 amino acids. The V segment lost 6 bases and the J segment 8 bases; nucleotides outside the gene matches: 4. The CDR3 loop is CASRGDRGHGYTF. CDR3 bases: TGTGCCAGCAGGGGGGACAGGGGGCACGGCTACACCTTC.

The chain couples TRBV2 to TRBJ2-2; 14 nucleotides line up with TRBD2. Germline V lookup: CDR1 SNHLY, CDR2 FYNNEI. Trimming at V came to 6 bases and at J to 7 bases, leaving 7 bases not matched to a gene. This CDR3 is 16 amino acids long. The CDR3 region is CASSLTSGRVVGELFF. The CDR3 coding sequence is TGTGCCAGCAGCCTGACTAGCGGGAGGGTGGTCGGGGAGCTGTTTTTT.

This clone has a single count. J is TRBJ1-4 and V is TRBV19; no reliable D call. Germline CDR1 is LNHDA and CDR2 is SQIVND (reference sequence). There are 15 residues in the CDR3. V shed 4 bases and J shed 0 bases, with 9 bases lying between them. CDR3 bases: TGTGCCAGTAGTAAGGACCGAGCAACTAATGAAAAACTGTTTTTT. Translated: CASSKDRATNEKLFF.

The chain has TRBV27 and TRBJ1-1; no reliable D call. Trimming shortened V by 2 bases and J by 0 bases, and 10 bases separated the two germline ends. The germline V gene encodes CDR1 MNHEY and CDR2 SMNVEV (reference sequence). The CDR3 loop spans 15 amino acids. The CDR3 DNA reads as TGTGCCAGCAGTTTAGGTACGGCATTGAACACTGAAGCTTTCTTT. Amino acids: CASSLGTALNTEAFF.

The chain carries TRBV7-2 and TRBJ2-3; D unresolved. Trimming took 6 bases from V and 6 from J, leaving 19 bases between them. Germline V gene data show CDR1 as SGHTA and CDR2 as FQGNSA. The CDR3 consists of 15 residues. CDR3 nucleotide sequence: TGTGCCAGCAGAGCCCCCCGACCTATCTTTGATACGCAGTATTTT. Translating it yields CASRAPRPIFDTQYF.

The rearrangement joins TRBV28 to TRBJ2-4; a possible D gene is TRBD2 (7 bases). From germline, CDR1 is MDHEN and CDR2 SYDVKM. V shed 6 bases and J shed 8 bases, with 14 bases lying between them. The CDR3 runs 13 residues. CDR3 bases: TGTGCCAGCAGGGGGGGGCCCTATGACATTCAGTACTTC. Translation gives CASRGGPYDIQYF.

The chain employs TRBV6-1 and TRBJ2-7, with TRBD1 as a possible D gene (6 bases). V lost 7 bases to trimming and J lost 11 bases, with 18 bases between them. Germline values: CDR1 MNHNS, CDR2 SASEGT. This CDR3 is built from 12 residues. The CDR3 here is CASIPGAGDKYF. In nucleotides, the CDR3 is TGTGCCAGCATCCCAGGGGCAGGGGACAAGTACTTC.

The V and J genes are TRBV6-5 and TRBJ1-3; D unresolved. V was clipped by 6 bases and J by 4 bases, with 10 bases between them. CDR3 size: 13 residues. Germline V lookup: CDR1 MNHEY, CDR2 SVGAGI. CDR3 in amino acids: CASSRVRGNTIYF. Here the CDR3 DNA reads TGTGCCAGCAGCCGAGTAAGGGGAAACACCATATATTTT.

The chain has TRBV7-2 and TRBJ2-6; the D gene is possibly TRBD2 (5 bases). The length of the CDR3 is 18 residues. Germline CDR1 is SGHTA and CDR2 is FQGNSA. The V and J ends lost 3 bases and 0 bases respectively, with 15 bases between them. The CDR3 region has the DNA TGTGCCAGCAGCTTCTTCGTCCTGGGGAGCTCTGGGGCCAACGTCCTGACTTTC. Its protein product is CASSFFVLGSSGANVLTF.

The rearrangement uses TRBV6-1 and TRBJ2-3; a weak D match, TRBD1 (6 bases). Per the germline V gene, CDR1 is MNHNS and CDR2 is SASEGT. The CDR3 runs to 17 residues. Trimming took off 1 base at V and 6 bases at J, with 20 bases between the two ends. CDR3 nucleotide sequence: TGTGCCAGCAGTGAAGAAAGGTTCAGGGGCCCTTTGGATACGCAGTATTTT. Amino acid sequence: CASSEERFRGPLDTQYF.

This chain uses TRBV9 with TRBJ1-3; D is possibly TRBD1 (6 bases). CDR1 is SGDLS, CDR2 YYNGEE, per germline. This CDR3 comprises 18 residues. Trimming took off 0 bases at V and 2 bases at J, with 18 bases between the two ends. The CDR3: CASSVELRTEHPGNTIYF. In DNA form, the CDR3 reads TGTGCCAGCAGCGTAGAGCTCCGGACAGAACACCCTGGAAACACCATATATTTT.

The rearrangement links TRBV5-1 to TRBJ2-5; TRBD2 might be the D (6 bases). The J call may be incorrect, as the DNA end agrees better with TRBJ2-7. The CDR3 is 14 amino acids. From germline, CDR1 is SGHRS and CDR2 YFSETQ. The CDR3 DNA sequence: TGCGCCAGCGGGCCGGGACTCAGCTCCTACGAGCAGTACTTC. Encoded protein: CASGPGLSSYEQYF.

V usage is TRBV7-2 and J usage is TRBJ2-5; no definite D call. This CDR3 region has 12 residues. V gave up 3 bases and J gave up 5 bases, with 7 bases separating them. Germline CDR1 SGHTA, CDR2 FQGNSA. In DNA, the CDR3 is TGTGCCAGCAGCTTTGAGTCGGAGACCCAGTACTTC. Protein: CASSFESETQYF. Based on the CDR3 plus reference TRBV7-2 and TRBJ2-5, the full variable domain is GAGVSQSPSNKVTEKGKDVELRCDPISGHTALYWYRQSLGQGLEFLIYFQGNSAPDKSGLPSDRFSAERTGGSVSTLTIQRTQQEDSAVYLCASSFESETQYFGPGTRLLVL.

J is TRBJ2-5 and V is TRBV2, with D tentatively TRBD1 (5 bases). This CDR3 has 14 residues. Germline assignment: CDR1 SNHLY and CDR2 FYNNEI. V dropped 3 bases and J dropped 2 bases, with 10 bases sitting between them. The CDR3 DNA reads TGTGCCAGCAGTGAGTGGGGCAGACAAGAGACCCAGTACTTC. It codes for CASSEWGRQETQYF.

The chain combines TRBV7-6 with TRBJ2-1; 11 nucleotides line up with TRBD2. This CDR3 contains 17 residues. Per the germline V gene, CDR1 is SGHVS and CDR2 is FNYEAQ. J was trimmed by 1 base and V by 0 bases; bases with no gene match: 2. CDR3 residues: CASSLAASGRSYNEQFF. The DNA of the CDR3 is TGTGCCAGCAGCTTAGCGGCTAGCGGGAGGTCCTACAATGAGCAGTTCTTC.

This clone was seen only once. The chain has TRBV19 and TRBJ2-7; 9 nucleotides match TRBD1. CDR3 length: 16 residues. V dropped 6 bases and J dropped 0; count of bases not matched to a gene: 9. CDR1 and CDR2 (germline): LNHDA, SQIVND (reference sequence). In DNA form, the CDR3 reads TGTGCCAGTAGGACGACAGGGGGATCGAGCTCCTACGAGCAGTACTTC. It specifies CASRTTGGSSSYEQYF.

This rearrangement joins TRBV28 to TRBJ2-7; 11 bases align to TRBD1. The germline gives CDR1 MDHEN, CDR2 SYDVKM. The CDR3 is 14 amino acids. After removal of 8 bases from V and 1 base from J, the junction contained 4 bases not matched to a gene. The CDR3 bases are TGTGCCAGCTACGGACAGGGGGCATCCTACGAGCAGTACTTC. It encodes CASYGQGASYEQYF.

The chain employs TRBV5-1 and TRBJ1-1; D gene ambiguous. Trimming removed 4 bases at V and 7 bases at J, with 20 bases between. Germline V gene lookup returns CDR1 SGHRS and CDR2 YFSETQ. This CDR3 region has 15 residues. The CDR3 loop reads CASSPSVGESLEAFF. The CDR3 DNA sequence: TGCGCCAGCAGCCCGTCGGTGGGAGAGAGCCTTGAAGCTTTCTTT.